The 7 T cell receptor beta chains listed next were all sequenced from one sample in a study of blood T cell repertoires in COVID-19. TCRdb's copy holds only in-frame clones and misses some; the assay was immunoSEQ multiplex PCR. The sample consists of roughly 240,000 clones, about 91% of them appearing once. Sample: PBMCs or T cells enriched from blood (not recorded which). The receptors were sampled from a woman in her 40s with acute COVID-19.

CDR3 nucleotide sequence: TGTGCCAGTACGTTTACGACAGCCTATGGCTACACCTTC. This sequence encodes CASTFTTAYGYTF. This rearrangement joins TRBV7-2 to TRBJ1-2, with a possible D match to TRBD1 (5 bases). V lost 9 bases and J 4 bases, leaving 15 bases between the germline ends. Germline V gene data show CDR1 as SGHTA and CDR2 as FQGNSA. The CDR3 is 13 amino acids.

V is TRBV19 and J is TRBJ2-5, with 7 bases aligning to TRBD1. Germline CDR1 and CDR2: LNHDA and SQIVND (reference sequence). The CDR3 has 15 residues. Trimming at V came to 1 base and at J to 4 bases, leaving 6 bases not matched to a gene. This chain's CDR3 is CASSIARSGGETQYF. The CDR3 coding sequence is TGTGCCAGTAGTATAGCGAGGTCAGGGGGAGAGACCCAGTACTTC.

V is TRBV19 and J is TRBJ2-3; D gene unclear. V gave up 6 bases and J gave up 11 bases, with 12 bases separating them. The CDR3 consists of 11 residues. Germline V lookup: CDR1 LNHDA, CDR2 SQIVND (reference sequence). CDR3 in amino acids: CASSEFSVQYF. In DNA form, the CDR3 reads TGTGCCAGTAGCGAGTTTAGTGTGCAGTATTTT.

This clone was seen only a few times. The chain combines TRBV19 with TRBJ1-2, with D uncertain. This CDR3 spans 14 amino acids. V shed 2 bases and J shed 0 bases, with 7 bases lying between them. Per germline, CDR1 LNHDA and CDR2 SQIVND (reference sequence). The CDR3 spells CASSIMAANYGYTF. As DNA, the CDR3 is TGTGCCAGTAGTATAATGGCGGCTAACTATGGCTACACCTTC.

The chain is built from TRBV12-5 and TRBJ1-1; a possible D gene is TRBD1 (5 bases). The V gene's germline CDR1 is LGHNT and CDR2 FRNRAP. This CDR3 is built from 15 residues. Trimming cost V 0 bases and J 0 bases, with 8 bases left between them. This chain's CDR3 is CASGLVGRVNTEAFF. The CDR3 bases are TGTGCTAGTGGTTTGGTAGGCAGGGTGAACACTGAAGCTTTCTTT.

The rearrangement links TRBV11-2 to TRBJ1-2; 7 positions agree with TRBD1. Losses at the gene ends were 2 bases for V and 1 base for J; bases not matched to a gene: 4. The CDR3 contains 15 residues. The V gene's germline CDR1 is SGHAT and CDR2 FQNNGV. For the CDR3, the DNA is TGTGCCAGCAGCTTATCCCCAGGGGGTAACTATGGCTACACCTTC. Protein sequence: CASSLSPGGNYGYTF.

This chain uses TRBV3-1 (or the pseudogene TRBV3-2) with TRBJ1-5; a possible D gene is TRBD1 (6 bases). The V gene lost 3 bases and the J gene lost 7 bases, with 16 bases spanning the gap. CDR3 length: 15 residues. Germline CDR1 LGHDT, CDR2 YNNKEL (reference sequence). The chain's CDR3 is CASSQGTGMGQPQHF. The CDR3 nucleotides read TGTGCCAGCAGCCAGGGTACAGGGATGGGACAGCCCCAGCATTTT.